This T cell receptor beta chain appears in the sequencing data of a study of blood T cell repertoires in COVID-19. About the study: PBMCs, B-cell-depleted T cells, or T cells provided the cDNA or gDNA that made up the material.

The length of the CDR3 is 15 residues. In germline, CDR1 is SGHAT, CDR2 FQNNGV. V was shortened by 1 base and J by 2 bases, with 11 bases between the two germline ends. This clone was found once. The authors' processing: It was from reference gene primer amplification that nucleated cell counts were estimated. Produced via immunoSEQ multiplex PCR; TCRdb's table is partial and in-frame only. The V and J calls and clone size were taken over from that table, and D and trimming were inferred from the DNA. The sample carries under 150,000 clones, approximately 84% recorded once. Sequencing input: peripheral blood. The clonotype originates from a man between 65 and 79 years old with active or convalescent COVID-19. This chain uses TRBV11-2 with TRBJ2-5, with a weak D call TRBD1 (5 bases). The DNA of the CDR3 is TGTGCCAGCAGCTTAGCAGGGAAGAAACAAGAGACCCAGTACTTC. Amino acid sequence: CASSLAGKKQETQYF. Complete variable domain (other parts from reference TRBV11-2 and TRBJ2-5): EAGVAQSPRYKIIEKRQSVAFWCNPISGHATLYWYQQILGQGPKLLIQFQNNGVVDDSQLPKDRFSAERLKGVDSTLKIQPAKLEDSAVYLCASSLAGKKQETQYFGPGTRLLVL.